The present T cell receptor (beta chain) was sequenced within a study of post-analysis software for immune sequencing data. Prepared libraries of TCR beta cDNA carried unique molecular identifiers. Using its own MiXCR run on the PCR reads, TCRdb lists one record per CDR3 protein. Of 180,000 or so distinct CDR3 sequences detected, approximately 29% appear once; the ten largest clones hold 3% to 3.5%. This clonotype has only a few counts. Its cognate antigen is unknown. The V gene's germline CDR1 is SGHVS and CDR2 FQNEAQ. V dropped 5 bases and J dropped 2; count of bases not matched to a gene: 14. The CDR3 totals 17 residues. Overall study findings and caveats: Four or five TRBV segments (TRBV5-6, TRBV5-1 and TRBV20-1 among them) occurred more frequently in patients than in controls. The normalized Chao1 diversity of multiple sclerosis patients was significantly lower than that of controls.

Sequences were obtained from blood. The receptor comes from a girl aged 2 to 17 with multiple sclerosis. The chain links TRBV7-8 to TRBJ2-7, with 8 positions matching TRBD1. The CDR3 nucleotides read TGTGCCAGCAGCCCTGGGTGGAGGAGGACAGGGACCTACGAGCAGTACTTC. Translated, it gives CASSPGWRRTGTYEQYF.